The 17 T cell receptor beta chains below were found in one sample sequenced in a study of monozygotic twins with inflammatory bowel disease. TCRdb processed the 5' RACE reads again and assigns one entry to each CDR3 protein, with no DNA. This repertoire includes over 110,000 distinct CDR3 sequences. The sample consisted of blood. The receptors derive from a human donor with ulcerative colitis or Crohn's disease, or a healthy co-twin of an affected twin (not recorded which).

The chain employs TRBV11-2 and TRBJ2-1; TCRdb lists TRBD1, though no DNA is available to test this call. CDR3 length equals 12 residues. The V gene's germline CDR1 is SGHAT and CDR2 FQNNGV. The CDR3 here is CASSPLRGEQFF.

The chain links TRBV5-4 to TRBJ2-3; the D call from TCRdb, TRBD2, cannot be confirmed without DNA. The CDR3 is 17 residues long. The germline gives CDR1 SGHNT, CDR2 YYREEE (reference sequence). CDR3 sequence: CASSLQLSSGGTDTQYF.

The rearrangement links TRBV7-6 to TRBJ2-7; TCRdb returns TRBD1, unconfirmable since there is no DNA. This CDR3 has 16 residues. The germline CDR1 and CDR2 sequences are SGHVS and FNYEAQ. This chain's CDR3 is CASSLVAGTGPYEQYF.

The chain uses TRBV20-1 and TRBJ1-5; TCRdb's D call, TRBD1, is unchecked because there is no DNA. This CDR3 has 16 residues. The germline gives CDR1 DFQATT, CDR2 SNEGSKA (reference sequence). The CDR3 protein is CSARDPLAGTNQPQHF.

The J gene is TRBJ2-5, the V gene TRBV5-1; TCRdb's D call, TRBD2, is unchecked because there is no DNA. Germline CDR1 reads SGHRS; CDR2 reads YFSETQ. This CDR3 has 15 amino acids. CDR3 in amino acids: CASSSSGGPALTQYF.

V and J are TRBV4-2 and TRBJ2-2; with no DNA, the TCRdb D assignment of TRBD2 cannot be verified. The CDR3 runs to 22 residues. CDR1 is LGHNA, CDR2 YNFKEQ, per germline. This CDR3 reads CASSRIGGALRDSGTSTGELFF.

This rearrangement joins TRBV5-1 to TRBJ2-2; TCRdb calls TRBD2, which cannot be checked without DNA. The CDR3 runs to 15 residues. Per the germline V gene, CDR1 is SGHRS and CDR2 is YFSETQ. CDR3 protein: CASSITTSGVGELFF.

The chain has TRBV6-6 and TRBJ2-3; TCRdb's D call of TRBD1 is untestable without DNA. Germline CDR1 is MNHNY and CDR2 is SVGAGI (reference sequence). CDR3 length: 14 amino acids. The CDR3 sequence is CASSYTGTTDTQYF.

The genes are TRBV7-2 and TRBJ1-2; absent DNA, TCRdb's TRBD1 call cannot be checked. The CDR3 is 15 amino acids. Germline CDR1 is SGHTA and CDR2 is FQGNSA. CDR3: CASSPQGKGGYGYTF.

The chain links TRBV5-6 to TRBJ1-5. CDR1 SGHDT and CDR2 YYEEEE come from the germline V gene. The CDR3 sequence is 12 residues long. CDR3 in amino acids: CASSYPNGPQHF.

The chain is built from TRBV5-1 and TRBJ2-3. The CDR3 consists of 13 residues. Germline lookup yields CDR1 SGHRS and CDR2 YFSETQ. The chain's CDR3 is CASSSTRTDTQYF.

This chain joins TRBV5-1 and TRBJ2-3; TCRdb reports TRBD2, a call that lacks DNA to check it against. The CDR3 is 15 amino acids. Germline CDR1 and CDR2: SGHRS and YFSETQ. The CDR3 sequence is CASSPQRGGRDTQYF.

The genes are TRBV20-1 and TRBJ1-2; TCRdb selects TRBD1, and the lack of DNA leaves this call unchecked. The CDR3 is 12 residues long. Germline CDR1 and CDR2: DFQATT and SNEGSKA (reference sequence). CDR3 sequence reads: CSASGQVTGYTF.

The chain has TRBV5-1 and TRBJ2-1; the D call of TRBD1 rests on TCRdb alone, since no DNA is present to check it. The germline CDR1 and CDR2 sequences are SGHRS and YFSETQ. The CDR3 is made up of 15 amino acids. The CDR3 is CASTREGGNYNEQFF. The entire variable domain, with the rest obtained from reference TRBV5-1 and TRBJ2-1, is as follows: KAGVTQTPRYLIKTRGQQVTLSCSPISGHRSVSWYQQTPGQGLQFLFEYFSETQRNKGNFPGRFSGRQFSNSRSEMNVSTLELGDSALYLCASTREGGNYNEQFFGPGTRLTVL.

The chain couples TRBV5-1 to TRBJ1-2; TCRdb proposes TRBD1, but this gene call is untestable without DNA. This CDR3 is built from 14 residues. CDR1 and CDR2 (germline): SGHRS, YFSETQ. The CDR3 here is CASSPGGSDYGYTF.

V gene TRBV9 combines with J gene TRBJ2-1; with no DNA, the TCRdb D assignment of TRBD1 cannot be verified. Germline CDR1 reads SGDLS; CDR2 reads YYNGEE. The CDR3 is 15 amino acids. The CDR3: CASSGGQASYNEQFF.

The chain employs TRBV3-1 and TRBJ1-6; TCRdb designates TRBD1, a call that cannot be tested without DNA. This CDR3 is 16 amino acids long. Per the germline V gene, CDR1 is LGHDT and CDR2 is YNNKEL (reference sequence). The CDR3 sequence: CASSPIPGTGRSPLHF.